Here is one T cell receptor (beta chain) with its context. Assay used: immunoSEQ multiplex PCR; TCRdb lists only in-frame clones, some missing. There are about 190,000 clones in the sample; approximately 90% occur only once, and approximately 6.9% lies in the top ten. The record originates from a study of T cell responses to AZD1222 COVID-19 vaccine. The length of the CDR3 is 15 residues. V trimming: 7 bases; J trimming: 0 bases; junction bases outside the gene matches: 6. Germline CDR1 and CDR2: SQVTM and ANQGSEA. This sequence was found in an adult in good health. This specimen was peripheral blood, taken on day 0 of AZD1222 vaccination. This rearrangement joins TRBV29-1 to TRBJ2-3; 11 bases map to TRBD1. In DNA form, the CDR3 reads TGCAGCGCAGTAGGGACAGGGGGAAGCACAGATACGCAGTATTTT. This codes for CSAVGTGGSTDTQYF.